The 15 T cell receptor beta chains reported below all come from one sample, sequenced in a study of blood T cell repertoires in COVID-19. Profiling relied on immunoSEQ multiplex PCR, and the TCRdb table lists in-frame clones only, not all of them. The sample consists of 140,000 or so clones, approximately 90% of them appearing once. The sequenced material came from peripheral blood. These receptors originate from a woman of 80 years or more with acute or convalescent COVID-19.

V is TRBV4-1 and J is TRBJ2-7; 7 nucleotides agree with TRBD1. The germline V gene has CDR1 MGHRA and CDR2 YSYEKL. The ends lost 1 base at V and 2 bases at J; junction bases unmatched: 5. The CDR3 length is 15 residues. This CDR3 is CASSQGQGVAYEQYF. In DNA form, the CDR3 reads TGCGCCAGCAGCCAAGGTCAGGGGGTGGCCTACGAGCAGTACTTC.

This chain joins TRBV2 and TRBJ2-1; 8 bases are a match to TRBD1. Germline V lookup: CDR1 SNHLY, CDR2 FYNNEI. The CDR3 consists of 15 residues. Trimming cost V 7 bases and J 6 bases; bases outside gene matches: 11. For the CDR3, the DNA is TGTGCCAGCAAGAAATGGGTGACAGGGGCCAATGAGCAGTTCTTC. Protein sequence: CASKKWVTGANEQFF.

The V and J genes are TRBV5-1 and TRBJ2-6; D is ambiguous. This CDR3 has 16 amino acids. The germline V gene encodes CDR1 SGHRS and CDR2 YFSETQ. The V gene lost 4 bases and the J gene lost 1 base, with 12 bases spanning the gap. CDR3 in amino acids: CASSLFPGSGANVLTF. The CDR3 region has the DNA TGCGCCAGCAGCCTTTTTCCGGGTTCTGGGGCCAACGTCCTGACTTTC.

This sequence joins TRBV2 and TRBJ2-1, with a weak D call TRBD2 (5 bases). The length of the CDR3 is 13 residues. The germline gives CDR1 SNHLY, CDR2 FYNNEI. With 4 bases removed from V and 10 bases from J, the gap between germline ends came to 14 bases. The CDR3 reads CASSGPSGGEQFF. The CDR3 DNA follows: TGTGCCAGCAGTGGCCCGAGCGGCGGGGAGCAGTTCTTC.

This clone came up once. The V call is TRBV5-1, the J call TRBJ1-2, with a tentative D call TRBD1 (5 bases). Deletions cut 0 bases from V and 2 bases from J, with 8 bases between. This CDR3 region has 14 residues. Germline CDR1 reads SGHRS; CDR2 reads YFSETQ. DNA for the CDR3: TGCGCCAGCAGCTTGGAGGGGCAGAACTATGGCTACACCTTC. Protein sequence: CASSLEGQNYGYTF.

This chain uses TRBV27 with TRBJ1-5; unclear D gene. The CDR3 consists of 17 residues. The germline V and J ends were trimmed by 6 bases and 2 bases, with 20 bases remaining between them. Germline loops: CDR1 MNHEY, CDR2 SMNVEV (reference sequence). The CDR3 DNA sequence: TGTGCCAGCAGCTCGTATTACGGGGTGTTGGGCAATCAGCCCCAGCATTTT. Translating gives CASSSYYGVLGNQPQHF.

The DNA for the CDR3 is TGCAGCGTTACCCCGGGACAGGTCCAAGGAGAGCAGTACTTC. Protein product: CSVTPGQVQGEQYF. The chain has TRBV29-1 and TRBJ2-7; TRBD1 agrees at 8 bases. CDR3 length: 14 amino acids. The V and J ends lost 5 bases and 7 bases, in that order; junction bases with no gene match: 13. Looked up from germline, CDR1 is SQVTM and CDR2 is ANQGSEA.

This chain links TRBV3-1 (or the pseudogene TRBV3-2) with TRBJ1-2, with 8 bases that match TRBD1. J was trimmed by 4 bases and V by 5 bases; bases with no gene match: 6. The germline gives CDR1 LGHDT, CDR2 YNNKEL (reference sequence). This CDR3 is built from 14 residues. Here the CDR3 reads CASSARTGFYGYTF. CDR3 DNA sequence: TGTGCCAGCAGCGCCCGGACAGGGTTCTATGGCTACACCTTC.

CDR3 loop: CASSHLTGFGNSPLHF. CDR3 DNA: TGCGCCAGCAGCCATCTAACAGGATTCGGCAATTCACCCCTCCACTTT. The chain recombines TRBV4-1 with TRBJ1-6; D is possibly TRBD1 (5 bases). This CDR3 contains 16 residues. The germline gives CDR1 MGHRA, CDR2 YSYEKL. Trimming cost V 3 bases and J 7 bases, with 16 bases left between them.

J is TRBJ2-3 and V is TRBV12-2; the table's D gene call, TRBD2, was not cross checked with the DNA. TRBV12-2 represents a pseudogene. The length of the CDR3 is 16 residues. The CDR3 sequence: CASRLEGGLAEDTQYF. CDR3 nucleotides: TGTGCAAGTCGCTTGGAGGGGGGACTAGCTGAAGATACGCAGTATTTT.

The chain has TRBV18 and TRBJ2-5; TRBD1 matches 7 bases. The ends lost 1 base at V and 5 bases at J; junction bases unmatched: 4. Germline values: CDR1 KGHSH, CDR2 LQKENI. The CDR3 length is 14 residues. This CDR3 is CASSPRTGEETQYF. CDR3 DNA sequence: TGTGCCAGCTCACCACGGACAGGAGAGGAGACCCAGTACTTC. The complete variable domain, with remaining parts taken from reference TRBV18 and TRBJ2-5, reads NAGVMQNPRHLVRRRGQEARLRCSPMKGHSHVYWYRQLPEEGLKFMVYLQKENIIDESGMPKERFSAEFPKEGPSILRIQQVVRGDSAAYFCASSPRTGEETQYFGPGTRLLVL.

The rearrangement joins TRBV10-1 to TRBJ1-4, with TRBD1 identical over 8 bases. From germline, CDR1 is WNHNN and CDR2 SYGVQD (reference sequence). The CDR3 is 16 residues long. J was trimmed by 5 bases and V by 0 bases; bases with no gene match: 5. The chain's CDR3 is CASSESRDRPNEKLFF. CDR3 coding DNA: TGCGCCAGCAGTGAGTCGAGGGACAGGCCAAATGAAAAACTGTTTTTT.

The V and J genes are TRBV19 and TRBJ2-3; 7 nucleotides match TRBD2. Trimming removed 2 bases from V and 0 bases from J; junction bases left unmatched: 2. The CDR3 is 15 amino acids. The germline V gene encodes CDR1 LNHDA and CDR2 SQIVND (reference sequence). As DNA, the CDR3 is TGTGCCAGTAGTATAAGCGGGGTAAGCACAGATACGCAGTATTTT. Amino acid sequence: CASSISGVSTDTQYF. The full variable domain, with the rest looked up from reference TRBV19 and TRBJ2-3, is DGGITQSPKYLFRKEGQNVTLSCEQNLNHDAMYWYRQDPGQGLRLIYYSQIVNDFQKGDIAEGYSVSREKKESFPLTVTSAQKNPTAFYLCASSISGVSTDTQYFGPGTRLTVL.

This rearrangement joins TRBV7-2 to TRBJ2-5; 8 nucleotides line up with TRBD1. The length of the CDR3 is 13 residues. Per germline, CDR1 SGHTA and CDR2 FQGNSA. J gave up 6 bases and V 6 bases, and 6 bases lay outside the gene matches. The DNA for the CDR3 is TGTGCCAGCAGAAGGACAGGGTCGAAGACCCAGTACTTC. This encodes CASRRTGSKTQYF.

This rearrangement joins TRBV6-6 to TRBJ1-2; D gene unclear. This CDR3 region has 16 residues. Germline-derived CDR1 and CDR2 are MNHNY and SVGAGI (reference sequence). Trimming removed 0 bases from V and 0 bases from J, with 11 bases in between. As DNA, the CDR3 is TGTGCCAGCAGTTACTCGATCGGCGGTGCTAACTATGGCTACACCTTC. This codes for CASSYSIGGANYGYTF.